The T cell receptor (beta chain) under discussion was sequenced for a study of blood T cell repertoires in COVID-19. Study information: Researchers got acute and convalescent COVID-19 samples from the United States, Italy and Spain. PBMCs, B-cell-depleted T cells, or T cells provided the cDNA or gDNA that made up the material.

Germline V gene data show CDR1 as SGHKS and CDR2 as YYEKEE (reference sequence). The CDR3 contains 13 residues. In its sample, this clone was seen once. At one boundary the junction diverges from the germline segment, which might be a read error. The same CDR3 can be traced to other DNA sequences in this sample. Original methodology: The authors estimated nucleated cell counts from reference gene primer amplification. Sequencing used immunoSEQ multiplex PCR; TCRdb keeps in-frame clones, though not all of them. V and J calls and clone size are as listed in that table; D and trimming were resolved from the DNA. The table lists fewer than 60,000 clones, almost 85% of them singletons.

V and J are TRBV5-5 and TRBJ2-3; 7 bases fit TRBD1. The sequenced material came from peripheral blood. The source is a man in his 60s with acute or convalescent COVID-19. This CDR3 reads CASSRTGDSTQYF. For the CDR3, the DNA is TGTGCCAGCAGCCGTACCGGGGACAGTACGCAATATTTT.